This entry lists 26 T cell receptor beta chains sequenced from one sample in a study of human CD8 memory T cell subsets. Scientists made TCR beta libraries using UMI-labeled 5' RACE. TCRdb reworked the 5' RACE reads into one entry per CDR3 protein, no DNA. This sample contains about 9,300 distinct CDR3 sequences. Sequencing was performed on CD8+ T cells from PBMCs. Receptor source: a human donor in good health.

Measured by frequency, this clonotype is medium-sized. This chain connects TRBV10-3 to TRBJ2-7; there is no DNA to check the TCRdb D call of TRBD2. The germline V gene has CDR1 ENHRY and CDR2 SYGVKD. This CDR3 contains 16 residues. The CDR3 sequence is CAISESGTSGSSEQYF.

The chain has TRBV27 and TRBJ2-5; the TCRdb D gene call, TRBD1, has no DNA to confirm it. The CDR3 extends over 13 amino acids. CDR1 and CDR2 from the germline V gene are MNHEY and SMNVEV (reference sequence). CDR3 sequence reads: CASGTGEVGTQYF.

The V gene is TRBV7-3, the J gene TRBJ2-3; TCRdb proposes TRBD2, but this gene call is untestable without DNA. The V gene's germline CDR1 is SGHTA and CDR2 FQGTGA. The length of the CDR3 is 15 residues. The chain's CDR3 is CASSHLAEPTDTQYF.

The V call is TRBV3-1, the J call TRBJ2-7; TCRdb picks TRBD2, but there is no DNA to check that call. The CDR3 runs 14 residues. The germline gives CDR1 LGHDT, CDR2 YNNKEL (reference sequence). CDR3 sequence: CASSQSTRANEQYF.

This clonotype is classed as medium-sized by frequency. The genes are TRBV29-1 and TRBJ1-4. CDR1 is SQVTM, CDR2 ANQGSEA, per germline. The CDR3 runs to 13 residues. The CDR3 spells CSVRSSGLEKLFF.

This clonotype shows up as medium-sized by frequency. CDR3 region: CSVTGRDTEAFF. This chain connects TRBV29-1 to TRBJ1-1; TCRdb's D gene call, TRBD1, goes unchecked for lack of DNA. The CDR3 consists of 12 residues. Germline lookup yields CDR1 SQVTM and CDR2 ANQGSEA. Full variable domain (remainder filled in from reference TRBV29-1 and TRBJ1-1): SAVISQKPSRDICQRGTSLTIQCQVDSQVTMMFWYRQQPGQSLTLIATANQGSEATYESGFVIDKFPISRPNLTFSTLTVSNMSPEDSSIYLCSVTGRDTEAFFGQGTRLTVV.

The V call is TRBV4-1, the J call TRBJ2-3. Per the germline V gene, CDR1 is MGHRA and CDR2 is YSYEKL. The CDR3 contains 14 residues. The CDR3 sequence is CASSQDRNTDTQYF.

The chain links TRBV20-1 to TRBJ2-1; no DNA is available, so the TRBD2 call from TCRdb remains unchecked. Germline-derived CDR1 and CDR2 are DFQATT and SNEGSKA (reference sequence). The CDR3 contains 20 residues. The CDR3 protein is CSAPQSWTSGMFLPYNEQFF.

This rearrangement joins TRBV29-1 to TRBJ2-7; the D call of TRBD2 rests on TCRdb alone, since no DNA is present to check it. CDR3 length: 14 amino acids. Germline V CDR1 and CDR2: SQVTM, ANQGSEA. CDR3 protein: CSVESTSGTYEQYF.

This rearrangement joins TRBV29-1 to TRBJ2-7; TCRdb returns TRBD1, unconfirmable since there is no DNA. Germline V gene sequence: CDR1 SQVTM, CDR2 ANQGSEA. This CDR3 has 12 residues. This CDR3 reads CSVEGGGYEQYF.

The V call is TRBV12-3 or TRBV12-4, the J call TRBJ2-5; with no DNA, the TCRdb D assignment of TRBD2 cannot be verified. The CDR3 length is 17 residues. CDR3 residues: CASSLDVLAGGQETQYF.

V usage is TRBV7-9 and J usage is TRBJ2-7; the TRBD1 assignment by TCRdb is unverifiable without DNA. Germline CDR1 is SEHNR and CDR2 is FQNEAQ (reference sequence). This CDR3 region has 15 residues. The CDR3 protein is CASRRQGDASYEQYF.

This sequence joins TRBV7-9 and TRBJ2-5; TCRdb's D gene call, TRBD1, goes unchecked for lack of DNA. CDR3 length: 16 residues. Per the germline V gene, CDR1 is SEHNR and CDR2 is FQNEAQ (reference sequence). The CDR3 reads CASSTRDNEYQETQYF.

By frequency, this clonotype is medium-sized. The V call is TRBV29-1, the J call TRBJ2-1; with no DNA, the TCRdb D assignment of TRBD2 cannot be verified. CDR3 length: 13 amino acids. Per germline, CDR1 SQVTM and CDR2 ANQGSEA. CDR3 protein: CSVSSGDYNEQFF.

The V call is TRBV20-1, the J call TRBJ2-1; the TCRdb call, TRBD1, lacks DNA for checking. CDR1 is DFQATT and CDR2 is SNEGSKA in the germline V gene (reference sequence). CDR3 size: 15 residues. CDR3 protein: CSASGAGAGYNEQFF.

The chain employs TRBV4-3 and TRBJ1-6. The V gene's germline CDR1 is LGHNA and CDR2 YSLEER. The CDR3 is made up of 17 amino acids. The CDR3 region is CASSQDLAGRSNSPLHF.

J is TRBJ2-7 and V is TRBV4-3; TCRdb indicates TRBD1, and absent DNA this call remains unverified. Germline values: CDR1 LGHNA, CDR2 YSLEER. The CDR3 is made up of 16 amino acids. CDR3 sequence reads: CASSHRGGDFTYEQYF.

The chain carries TRBV6-5 and TRBJ2-5; TCRdb proposes TRBD1, but this gene call is untestable without DNA. This CDR3 contains 15 residues. Germline V CDR1 and CDR2: MNHEY, SVGAGI. This CDR3 is CASSYEGALLETQYF.

The rearrangement joins TRBV29-1 to TRBJ2-3; without DNA, the TCRdb call of TRBD1 cannot be checked. Germline assignment: CDR1 SQVTM and CDR2 ANQGSEA. The CDR3 consists of 19 residues. CDR3 region: CSVEGDRGLESPLLDTQYF.

The chain joins TRBV7-9 to TRBJ2-7. This CDR3 is built from 14 residues. Germline-derived CDR1 and CDR2 are SEHNR and FQNEAQ (reference sequence). The CDR3: CASSLDQTQDEQYF.

The chain combines TRBV19 with TRBJ2-1; TCRdb indicates TRBD1, and absent DNA this call remains unverified. CDR3 length equals 15 residues. Germline-derived CDR1 and CDR2 are LNHDA and SQIVND (reference sequence). The CDR3 loop is CASSTAGGPYNEQFF.

The chain has TRBV7-6 and TRBJ2-1; the TCRdb call, TRBD1, lacks DNA for checking. The CDR3 runs 15 residues. The germline V gene encodes CDR1 SGHVS and CDR2 FNYEAQ. CDR3 protein: CASSLEIGGTVEQFF.

The V and J genes are TRBV7-9 and TRBJ2-7; TCRdb's D call, TRBD1, is unchecked because there is no DNA. Germline V gene data show CDR1 as SEHNR and CDR2 as FQNEAQ (reference sequence). The CDR3 consists of 13 residues. CDR3 sequence reads: CASSSPLSYEQYF.

The CDR3 sequence: CASSLGWTEAFF. The V and J genes are TRBV5-1 and TRBJ1-1. The CDR3 loop spans 12 amino acids. In germline, CDR1 is SGHRS, CDR2 YFSETQ.

This rearrangement joins TRBV4-1 to TRBJ2-5; TCRdb's D gene call, TRBD2, goes unchecked for lack of DNA. There are 16 residues in the CDR3. Germline-derived CDR1 and CDR2 are MGHRA and YSYEKL. The CDR3 protein is CASSQDLSGGQETQYF.

The gene calls are TRBV30 and TRBJ1-1; TCRdb's assignment of TRBD1 cannot be checked, as there is no DNA. This CDR3 is 12 amino acids long. CDR1 is GTSNPN and CDR2 is SVGIG in the germline V gene (reference sequence). Here the CDR3 reads CAGRTGTPEAFF.